This TCR beta chain was recovered during a study of blood T cell repertoires in COVID-19. This CDR3 is built from 16 residues. The germline CDR1 and CDR2 sequences are MNHEY and SVGEGT. With 4 bases clipped from V and 7 bases from J, the junction kept 10 bases outside the gene matches. The assay was immunoSEQ multiplex PCR, and TCRdb's table has in-frame clones only and misses some. The sample yields some 460,000 clones, about 89% seen once. The table lists this clone with a count of one. Material: peripheral blood. The chain employs TRBV6-2 or TRBV6-3 and TRBJ1-5; 10 positions agree with TRBD1. The receptor was isolated from a woman in her thirties with acute or convalescent COVID-19. CDR3 residues: CASSSSGTGDGQPQHF. CDR3 nucleotide sequence: TGTGCCAGCAGTTCTTCCGGGACAGGGGACGGCCAGCCCCAGCATTTT.